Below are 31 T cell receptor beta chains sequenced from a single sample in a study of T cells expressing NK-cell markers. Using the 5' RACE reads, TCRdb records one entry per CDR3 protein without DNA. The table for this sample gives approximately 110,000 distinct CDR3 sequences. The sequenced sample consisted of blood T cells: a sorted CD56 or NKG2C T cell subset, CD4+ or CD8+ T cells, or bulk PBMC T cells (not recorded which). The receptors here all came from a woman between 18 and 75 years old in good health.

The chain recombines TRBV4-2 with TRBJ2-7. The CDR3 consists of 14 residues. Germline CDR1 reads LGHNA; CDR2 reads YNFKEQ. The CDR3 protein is CASSSRTEAYEQYF.

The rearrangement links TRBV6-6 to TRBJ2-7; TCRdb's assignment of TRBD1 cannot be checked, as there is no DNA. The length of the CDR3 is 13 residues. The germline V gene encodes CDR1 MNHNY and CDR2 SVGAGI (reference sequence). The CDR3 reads CASSPTGALEQYF.

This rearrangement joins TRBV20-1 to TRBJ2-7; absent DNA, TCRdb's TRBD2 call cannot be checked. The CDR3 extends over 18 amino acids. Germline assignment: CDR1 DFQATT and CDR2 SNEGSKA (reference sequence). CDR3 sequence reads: CSARDLGGLAPLLNEQYF.

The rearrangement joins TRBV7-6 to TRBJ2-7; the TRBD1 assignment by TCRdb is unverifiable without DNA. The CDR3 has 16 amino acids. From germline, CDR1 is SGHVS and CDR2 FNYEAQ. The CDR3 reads CASSLLFGTGMHEQYF.

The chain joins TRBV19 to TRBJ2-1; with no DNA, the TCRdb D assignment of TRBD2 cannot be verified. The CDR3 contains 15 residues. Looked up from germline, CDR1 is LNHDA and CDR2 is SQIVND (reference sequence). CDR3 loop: CASSASGRGYNEQFF.

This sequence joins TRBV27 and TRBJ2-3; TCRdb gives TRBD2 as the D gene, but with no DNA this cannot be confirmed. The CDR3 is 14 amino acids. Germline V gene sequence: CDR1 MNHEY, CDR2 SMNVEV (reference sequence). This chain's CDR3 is CASNPGLITDTQYF.

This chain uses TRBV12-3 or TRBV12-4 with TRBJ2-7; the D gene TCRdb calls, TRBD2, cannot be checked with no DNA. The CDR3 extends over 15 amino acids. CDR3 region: CASSPLARATYEQYF.

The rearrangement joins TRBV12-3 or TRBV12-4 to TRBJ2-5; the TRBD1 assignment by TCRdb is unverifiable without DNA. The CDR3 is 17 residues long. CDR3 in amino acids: CASSLAAGVVSKETQYF.

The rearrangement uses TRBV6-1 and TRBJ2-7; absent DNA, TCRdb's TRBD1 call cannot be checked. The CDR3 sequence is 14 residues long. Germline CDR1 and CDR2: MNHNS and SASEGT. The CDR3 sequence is CAGTPREITYEQYF.

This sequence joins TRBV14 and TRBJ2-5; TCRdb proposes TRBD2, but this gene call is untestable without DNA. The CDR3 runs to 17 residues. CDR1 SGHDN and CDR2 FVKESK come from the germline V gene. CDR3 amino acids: CASSQVLYRENQETQYF.

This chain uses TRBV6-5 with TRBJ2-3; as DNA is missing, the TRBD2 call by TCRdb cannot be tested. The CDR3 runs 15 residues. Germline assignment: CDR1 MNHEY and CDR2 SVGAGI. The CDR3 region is CASSYRRQGEGTQYF.

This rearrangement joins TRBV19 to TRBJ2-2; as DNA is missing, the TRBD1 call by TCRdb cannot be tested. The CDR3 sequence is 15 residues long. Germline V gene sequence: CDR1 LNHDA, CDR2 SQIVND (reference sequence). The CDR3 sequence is CASSIPGTDTGELFF. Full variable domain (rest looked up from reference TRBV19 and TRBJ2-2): DGGITQSPKYLFRKEGQNVTLSCEQNLNHDAMYWYRQDPGQGLRLIYYSQIVNDFQKGDIAEGYSVSREKKESFPLTVTSAQKNPTAFYLCASSIPGTDTGELFFGEGSRLTVL.

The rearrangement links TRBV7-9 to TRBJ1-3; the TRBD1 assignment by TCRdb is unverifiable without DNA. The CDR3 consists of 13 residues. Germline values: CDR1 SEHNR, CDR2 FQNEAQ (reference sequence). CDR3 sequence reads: CATRDSTGNTIYF.

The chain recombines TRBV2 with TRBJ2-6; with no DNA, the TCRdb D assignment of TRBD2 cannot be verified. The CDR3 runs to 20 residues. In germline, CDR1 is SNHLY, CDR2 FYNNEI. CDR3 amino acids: CASSEALMASASSGANVLTF. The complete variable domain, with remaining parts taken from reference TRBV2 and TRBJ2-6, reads EPEVTQTPSHQVTQMGQEVILRCVPISNHLYFYWYRQILGQKVEFLVSFYNNEISEKSEIFDDQFSVERPDGSNFTLKIRSTKLEDSAMYFCASSEALMASASSGANVLTFGAGSRLTVL.

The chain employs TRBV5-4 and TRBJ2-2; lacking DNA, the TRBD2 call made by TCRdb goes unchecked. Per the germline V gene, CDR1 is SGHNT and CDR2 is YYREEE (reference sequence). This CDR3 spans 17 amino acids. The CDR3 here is CASSLKAGRGWSGELFF.

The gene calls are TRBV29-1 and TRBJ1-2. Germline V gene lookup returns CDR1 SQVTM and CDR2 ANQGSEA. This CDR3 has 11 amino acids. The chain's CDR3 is CSGRDDYGYTF. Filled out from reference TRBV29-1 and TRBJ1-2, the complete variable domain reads SAVISQKPSRDICQRGTSLTIQCQVDSQVTMMFWYRQQPGQSLTLIATANQGSEATYESGFVIDKFPISRPNLTFSTLTVSNMSPEDSSIYLCSGRDDYGYTFGSGTRLTVV.

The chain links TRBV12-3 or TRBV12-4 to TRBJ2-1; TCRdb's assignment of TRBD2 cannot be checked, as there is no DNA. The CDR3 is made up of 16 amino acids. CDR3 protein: CASSLGAGSSYNEQFF.

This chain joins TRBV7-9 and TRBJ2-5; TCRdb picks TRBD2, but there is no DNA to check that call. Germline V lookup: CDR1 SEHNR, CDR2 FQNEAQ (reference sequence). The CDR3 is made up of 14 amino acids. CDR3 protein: CASSSRDSGETQYF.

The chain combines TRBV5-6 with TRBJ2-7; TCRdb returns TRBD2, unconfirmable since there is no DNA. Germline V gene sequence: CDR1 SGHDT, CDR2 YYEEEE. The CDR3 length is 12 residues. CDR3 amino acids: CASSSLAYEQYF.

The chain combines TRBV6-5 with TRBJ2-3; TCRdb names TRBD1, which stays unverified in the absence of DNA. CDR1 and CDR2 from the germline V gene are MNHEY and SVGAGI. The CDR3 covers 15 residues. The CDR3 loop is CASSYSFGGVDTQYF.

CDR3 protein: CASEDRVGTEAFF. The V call is TRBV5-1, the J call TRBJ1-1; TCRdb gives TRBD1 as the D gene, but with no DNA this cannot be confirmed. The CDR3 length is 13 residues. Germline values: CDR1 SGHRS, CDR2 YFSETQ.

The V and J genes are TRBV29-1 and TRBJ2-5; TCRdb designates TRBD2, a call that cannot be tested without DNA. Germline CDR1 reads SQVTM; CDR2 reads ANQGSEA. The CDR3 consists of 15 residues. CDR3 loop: CSVDRSGRVSETQYF.

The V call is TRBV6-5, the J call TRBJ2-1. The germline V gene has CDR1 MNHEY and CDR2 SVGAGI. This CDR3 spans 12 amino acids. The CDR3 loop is CAARTRYNEQFF.

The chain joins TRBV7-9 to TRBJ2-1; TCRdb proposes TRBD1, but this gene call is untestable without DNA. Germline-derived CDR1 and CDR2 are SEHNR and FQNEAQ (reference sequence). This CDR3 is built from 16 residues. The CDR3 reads CASSLSAGQGGNEQFF. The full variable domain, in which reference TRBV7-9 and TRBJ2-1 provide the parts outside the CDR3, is DTGVSQNPRHKITKRGQNVTFRCDPISEHNRLYWYRQTLGQGPEFLTYFQNEAQLEKSRLLSDRFSAERPKGSFSTLEIQRTEQGDSAMYLCASSLSAGQGGNEQFFGPGTRLTVL.

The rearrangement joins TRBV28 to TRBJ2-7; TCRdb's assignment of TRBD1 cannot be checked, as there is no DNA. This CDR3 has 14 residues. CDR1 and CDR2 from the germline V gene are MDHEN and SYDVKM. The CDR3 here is CASSLTGEYYERYF.

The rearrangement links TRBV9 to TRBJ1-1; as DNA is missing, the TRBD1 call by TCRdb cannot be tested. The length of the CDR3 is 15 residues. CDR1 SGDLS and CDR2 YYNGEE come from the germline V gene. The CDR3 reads CASSANRGMNTEAFF. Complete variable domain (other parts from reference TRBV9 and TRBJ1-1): DSGVTQTPKHLITATGQRVTLRCSPRSGDLSVYWYQQSLDQGLQFLIQYYNGEERAKGNILERFSAQQFPDLHSELNLSSLELGDSALYFCASSANRGMNTEAFFGQGTRLTVV.

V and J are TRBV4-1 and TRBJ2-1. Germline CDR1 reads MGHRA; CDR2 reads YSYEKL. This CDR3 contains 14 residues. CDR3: CASSQGRVGNEQFF.

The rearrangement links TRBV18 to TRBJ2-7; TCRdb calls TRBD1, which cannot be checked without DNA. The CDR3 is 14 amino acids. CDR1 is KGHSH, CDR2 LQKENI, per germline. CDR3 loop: CASSPGAEQYEQYF.

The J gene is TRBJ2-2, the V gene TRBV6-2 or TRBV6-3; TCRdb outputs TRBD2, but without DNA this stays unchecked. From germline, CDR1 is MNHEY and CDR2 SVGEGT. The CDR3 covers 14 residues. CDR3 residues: CASRGLADTGELFF.

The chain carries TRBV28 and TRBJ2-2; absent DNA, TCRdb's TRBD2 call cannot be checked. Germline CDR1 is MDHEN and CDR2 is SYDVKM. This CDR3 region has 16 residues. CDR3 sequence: CASSLGLAGVTGELFF.

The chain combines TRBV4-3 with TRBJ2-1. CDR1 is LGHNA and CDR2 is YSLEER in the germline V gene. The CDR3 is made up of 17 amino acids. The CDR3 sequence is CASSQDFSVGSYNEQFF.